A selection of T cell receptor beta chains follows, all from one sample in a study of Ad26.COV2.S vaccination and SARS-CoV-2 variants. Generated by immunoSEQ multiplex PCR, the TCRdb table keeps only in-frame clones and is missing some. The sample contains hundreds of thousands of clones, 89% of which appear only once. The specimen comprised peripheral blood, sampled in a trial of Ad26.COV2.S vaccine versus placebo. Every receptor here comes from a person aged 18-65 years who received the Ad26.COV2.S COVID-19 vaccine or a placebo. Both conserved end residues are part of each CDR3. A D gene is named only where the DNA matches it firmly. Clone size appears in some rows only: once, few, many, or a class for an expanded clone.

d_call: TRBD1; v_call: TRBV5-8; j_call: TRBJ1-4; clone_size: -; cdr3_aa: CASSSGTANNEKLFF; cdr3_nt: TGTGCCAGCAGCTCTGGGACAGCAAATAATGAAAAACTGTTTTTT
d_call: -; v_call: TRBV29-1; j_call: TRBJ1-1; clone_size: -; cdr3_aa: CSVDVGYNTEAFF; cdr3_nt: TGCAGCGTTGACGTCGGGTATAACACTGAAGCTTTCTTT
d_call: -; v_call: TRBV11-2; j_call: TRBJ2-7; clone_size: -; cdr3_aa: CASSLSDTSYEQYF; cdr3_nt: TGTGCCAGCAGCTTATCGGACACTTCCTACGAGCAGTACTTC
d_call: TRBD2; v_call: TRBV5-1; j_call: TRBJ2-1; clone_size: -; cdr3_aa: CASSTGLAVYNEQFF; cdr3_nt: TGCGCCAGCAGCACCGGACTAGCGGTATACAATGAGCAGTTCTTC
d_call: -; v_call: TRBV12-5; j_call: TRBJ2-3; clone_size: once; cdr3_aa: CASGLGGSDTQYF; cdr3_nt: TGTGCTAGTGGTTTGGGGGGGTCGGATACGCAGTATTTT
d_call: TRBD1; v_call: TRBV2; j_call: TRBJ1-2; clone_size: -; cdr3_aa: CASIPGQASPFYGYTF; cdr3_nt: TGTGCCAGCATCCCGGGACAGGCCTCTCCTTTCTATGGCTACACCTTC
d_call: TRBD1; v_call: TRBV5-1; j_call: TRBJ2-3; clone_size: -; cdr3_aa: CASSLVRTGASTDTQYF; cdr3_nt: TGCGCCAGCAGCTTGGTCCGGACAGGGGCTAGCACAGATACGCAGTATTTT
d_call: TRBD1; v_call: TRBV28; j_call: TRBJ1-6; clone_size: -; cdr3_aa: CAAGDRGFFDSPLHF; cdr3_nt: TGTGCCGCGGGGGACAGGGGTTTTTTTGATTCACCCCTCCACTTT
d_call: TRBD1; v_call: TRBV5-1; j_call: TRBJ2-2; clone_size: -; cdr3_aa: CASSLGTGIGGELFF; cdr3_nt: TGCGCCAGCAGCTTGGGGACAGGGATCGGCGGGGAGCTGTTTTTT
d_call: -; v_call: TRBV5-5; j_call: TRBJ2-5; clone_size: -; cdr3_aa: CASSFVKETQYF; cdr3_nt: TGTGCCAGCAGCTTTGTCAAAGAGACCCAGTACTTC
d_call: -; v_call: TRBV4-1; j_call: TRBJ2-7; clone_size: -; cdr3_aa: CASSKWDSTPYEQYF; cdr3_nt: TGCGCCAGCTCGAAGTGGGACTCAACGCCCTACGAGCAGTACTTC
d_call: -; v_call: TRBV7-2; j_call: TRBJ2-1; clone_size: few; cdr3_aa: CASSLRELVYYNEQFF; cdr3_nt: TGTGCCAGCAGCTTACGGGAGCTAGTTTACTACAATGAGCAGTTCTTC
d_call: -; v_call: TRBV4-1; j_call: TRBJ2-2; clone_size: -; cdr3_aa: CASSQVRASNTGELFF; cdr3_nt: TGCGCCAGCAGCCAAGTGCGGGCCTCGAACACCGGGGAGCTGTTTTTT
d_call: -; v_call: TRBV29-1; j_call: TRBJ2-7; clone_size: -; cdr3_aa: CSVGLSPYEQYF; cdr3_nt: TGCAGCGTAGGGTTATCACCCTACGAGCAGTACTTC
d_call: -; v_call: TRBV19; j_call: TRBJ2-2; clone_size: -; cdr3_aa: CASSIRGFPGELFF; cdr3_nt: TGTGCCAGTAGTATAAGGGGTTTCCCCGGGGAGCTGTTTTTT
d_call: -; v_call: TRBV19; j_call: TRBJ2-1; clone_size: -; cdr3_aa: CASSALLSYSHNEQFF; cdr3_nt: TGTGCCAGTAGTGCCCTTTTGTCCTATTCCCACAATGAGCAGTTCTTC
d_call: -; v_call: TRBV27; j_call: TRBJ1-5; clone_size: -; cdr3_aa: CASSFRGREPQHF; cdr3_nt: TGTGCCAGCAGTTTTCGGGGACGGGAGCCCCAGCATTTT
d_call: -; v_call: TRBV20-1; j_call: TRBJ2-2; clone_size: -; cdr3_aa: CSASREGTGELFF; cdr3_nt: TGCAGTGCTAGTCGAGAGGGCACCGGGGAGCTGTTTTTT
d_call: -; v_call: TRBV19; j_call: TRBJ1-5; clone_size: -; cdr3_aa: CASSIGGFYYQPQHF; cdr3_nt: TGTGCCAGTAGTATCGGGGGTTTTTATTATCAGCCCCAGCATTTT
d_call: TRBD2; v_call: TRBV11-3; j_call: TRBJ2-3; clone_size: -; cdr3_aa: CASSLDIGGSTDTQYF; cdr3_nt: TGTGCCAGCAGCTTAGATATCGGGGGGAGCACAGATACGCAGTATTTT
d_call: TRBD1; v_call: TRBV20-1; j_call: TRBJ2-3; clone_size: -; cdr3_aa: CSASSGGDADTQYF; cdr3_nt: TGCAGTGCTAGTTCAGGGGGAGACGCAGATACGCAGTATTTT
d_call: -; v_call: TRBV2; j_call: TRBJ2-3; clone_size: -; cdr3_aa: CASPQGRGTIFTDTQYF; cdr3_nt: TGTGCCAGTCCACAGGGGCGCGGGACTATTTTCACAGATACGCAGTATTTT
d_call: -; v_call: TRBV5-8; j_call: TRBJ1-1; clone_size: -; cdr3_aa: CAGLVQEAFF; cdr3_nt: TGTGCCGGCCTCGTCCAGGAAGCTTTCTTT
d_call: -; v_call: TRBV11-3; j_call: TRBJ1-2; clone_size: -; cdr3_aa: CASSLVQGYGYTF; cdr3_nt: TGTGCCAGCAGCTTAGTTCAGGGGTATGGCTACACCTTC
d_call: TRBD1; v_call: TRBV27; j_call: TRBJ1-2; clone_size: -; cdr3_aa: CASSPLSGQGSRYGYTF; cdr3_nt: TGTGCCAGCAGTCCCTTGTCCGGACAGGGGAGTAGGTATGGCTACACCTTC
d_call: -; v_call: TRBV18; j_call: TRBJ2-7; clone_size: -; cdr3_aa: CASSPDSYEQYF; cdr3_nt: TGTGCCAGCTCACCGGACAGCTACGAGCAGTACTTC
d_call: -; v_call: TRBV6-5; j_call: TRBJ2-1; clone_size: -; cdr3_aa: CASKGAGANEQFF; cdr3_nt: TGTGCCAGCAAGGGAGCAGGGGCAAATGAGCAGTTCTTC
d_call: -; v_call: TRBV7-9; j_call: TRBJ1-2; clone_size: -; cdr3_aa: CASSPRRHIGNYGYTF; cdr3_nt: TGTGCCAGCAGCCCCAGGCGGCACATCGGAAACTATGGCTACACCTTC
d_call: -; v_call: TRBV3-1/TRBV3-2; j_call: TRBJ2-2; clone_size: -; cdr3_aa: CASSQGLPTNTGELFF; cdr3_nt: TGTGCCAGCAGCCAAGGGCTACCAACGAACACCGGGGAGCTGTTTTTT
d_call: TRBD1; v_call: TRBV10-3; j_call: TRBJ2-7; clone_size: -; cdr3_aa: CAINWGQGYEQYF; cdr3_nt: TGTGCCATCAACTGGGGACAGGGGTACGAGCAGTACTTC
d_call: TRBD2; v_call: TRBV15; j_call: TRBJ2-5; clone_size: once; cdr3_aa: CATSRGSGRAGETQYF; cdr3_nt: TGTGCCACCAGCAGAGGTAGCGGGAGGGCAGGAGAGACCCAGTACTTC
d_call: -; v_call: TRBV28; j_call: TRBJ1-5; clone_size: -; cdr3_aa: CASSFGGNQPQHF; cdr3_nt: TGTGCCAGCAGTTTTGGGGGCAATCAGCCCCAGCATTTT
d_call: -; v_call: TRBV5-5; j_call: TRBJ1-2; clone_size: -; cdr3_aa: CASSNSGTLYGYTF; cdr3_nt: TGTGCCAGCAGCAATTCCGGGACACTATATGGCTACACCTTC
d_call: -; v_call: TRBV3-1/TRBV3-2; j_call: TRBJ2-7; clone_size: -; cdr3_aa: CASSQESPDEQYF; cdr3_nt: TGTGCCAGCAGCCAAGAGTCCCCCGACGAGCAGTACTTC
d_call: TRBD2; v_call: TRBV5-1; j_call: TRBJ2-5; clone_size: -; cdr3_aa: CASRSGGARVAETQYF; cdr3_nt: TGCGCCAGCAGGAGCGGGGGGGCGAGGGTAGCAGAGACCCAGTACTTC
d_call: -; v_call: TRBV7-2; j_call: TRBJ2-5; clone_size: -; cdr3_aa: CASSLSIGWETQYF; cdr3_nt: TGTGCCAGCAGCTTGTCAATCGGGTGGGAGACCCAGTACTTC
d_call: -; v_call: TRBV11-3; j_call: TRBJ2-2; clone_size: -; cdr3_aa: CASSFGGPRNTGELFF; cdr3_nt: TGTGCCAGCAGCTTTGGGGGCCCGAGAAACACCGGGGAGCTGTTTTTT
d_call: -; v_call: TRBV7-8; j_call: TRBJ2-7; clone_size: -; cdr3_aa: CASSPHPQPKSYEQYF; cdr3_nt: TGTGCCAGCAGCCCCCACCCACAGCCTAAGTCCTACGAGCAGTACTTC
d_call: TRBD2; v_call: TRBV9; j_call: TRBJ2-2; clone_size: once; cdr3_aa: CASSVASGRLTGELFF; cdr3_nt: TGTGCCAGCAGCGTAGCCAGCGGGAGGCTCACCGGGGAGCTGTTTTTT
d_call: -; v_call: TRBV2; j_call: TRBJ1-2; clone_size: -; cdr3_aa: CASSYQGANYGYTF; cdr3_nt: TGTGCCAGCAGCTATCAGGGAGCTAACTATGGCTACACCTTC
d_call: -; v_call: TRBV6-6; j_call: TRBJ1-1; clone_size: -; cdr3_aa: CASSHTPGTGTPEAFF; cdr3_nt: TGTGCCAGCAGCCACACTCCCGGAACAGGGACCCCTGAAGCTTTCTTT
d_call: -; v_call: TRBV18; j_call: TRBJ1-4; clone_size: -; cdr3_aa: CASSPLNPPPNEKLFF; cdr3_nt: TGTGCCAGCTCACCACTAAATCCTCCACCTAATGAAAAACTGTTTTTT
d_call: TRBD1; v_call: TRBV9; j_call: TRBJ1-3; clone_size: -; cdr3_aa: CASSVQGAVGNTIYF; cdr3_nt: TGTGCCAGCAGCGTACAGGGGGCAGTTGGAAACACCATATATTTT
d_call: TRBD2; v_call: TRBV27; j_call: TRBJ2-1; clone_size: once; cdr3_aa: CASSLLWASGSNSYNEQFF; cdr3_nt: TGTGCCAGCAGTTTACTTTGGGCTAGCGGGAGTAATTCCTACAATGAGCAGTTCTTC
d_call: -; v_call: TRBV6-2/TRBV6-3; j_call: TRBJ1-4; clone_size: -; cdr3_aa: CASSSGTLWNEKLFF; cdr3_nt: TGTGCCAGCAGTTCCGGGACTTTATGGAATGAAAAACTGTTTTTT